This T cell receptor (beta chain) was observed in a study of CD8 T cells in ankylosing spondylitis. Study observations and caveats: As reported, disease-linked clones showed significant enrichment in matched ankylosing spondylitis synovial fluid. Seemingly characteristic of ankylosing spondylitis blood was a TCR beta motif consisting of eight highly homologous variants.

Scientists made TCR beta libraries using quantitative 5'-RACE with molecular barcodes. Via MiXCR, TCRdb re-called the 5' RACE reads, giving one row per CDR3 protein. Here the sample spans 150,000 or so distinct CDR3 sequences, around 10% being singletons. V was trimmed by 4 bases and J by 3 bases, leaving 15 bases between them. This CDR3 spans 15 amino acids. This clonotype came up many times. What it binds is not known. The TCR sequence derives from a male donor with ankylosing spondylitis or in good health (not recorded which). This chain joins TRBV12-3 or TRBV12-4 and TRBJ1-1; D possibly corresponds to TRBD1 (5 bases). Sequenced: blood, either unsorted or a sorted T cell fraction (not recorded which). This CDR3 is CASSYRNGEDTEAFF. CDR3 sequence (DNA): TGTGCCAGCAGTTACAGGAACGGTGAGGACACTGAAGCTTTCTTT.